This TCR beta chain was profiled in a study of OX40 agonist ivuxolimab in advanced cancers. The CDR3 spans 17 residues. Assay: immunoSEQ multiplex PCR; the TCRdb copy retains only in-frame clones and omits some. The sample comprises 65,000 to 90,000 clones, 70% to 90% of which are singletons, and approximately 0.6% rests with the top ten. The gene calls are TRBV21-1 and TRBJ2-5; TRBD2 is the table's D call and was not checked against the DNA. TRBV21-1 is reported as a pseudogene. This receptor was taken from an adult with an advanced solid tumor such as melanoma, head and neck, liver or kidney cancer. Sequencing used CD4+ or CD8+ T cells sorted from blood, obtained in a trial of the OX40 agonist ivuxolimab. The CDR3 bases are TGTGCCAGCAGCAAAGGGGTATGGAGACCTCGGAACGAGACCCAGTACTTC. As protein: CASSKGVWRPRNETQYF.